Sequencing of this TCR beta chain was carried out in a study of shared clonotypes between healthy human individuals. Study context: CD4 naive and CD4 memory each took three plates per donor, while CD8 naive took two and CD8 memory one. Study-level results: Clonotypes shared by all four donors outscored non-shared clonotypes in generation probability. Researchers found naive subsets generally carried larger estimated richness than memory subsets.

All the donors were Caucasian adults who lived in Nashville, Tennessee. Clones were sequenced by immunoSEQ multiplex PCR, and TCRdb holds only the in-frame ones, with some missing. The sample carries about 1,500,000 clones, roughly 96% recorded once. The CDR3 has 18 amino acids. Losses at the gene ends were 3 bases for V and 5 bases for J; bases not matched to a gene: 13. Per germline, CDR1 SGHKS and CDR2 YYEKEE (reference sequence). To note about this clone: Its antigen is unknown.

The rearrangement joins TRBV5-5 to TRBJ2-3; 12 bases map to TRBD1. The TCR sequence derives from a man aged 25 to 40 in good health. Sequenced sample: naive CD4+ T cells sorted from blood. Subset given: CD45RA+ positively selected. This CDR3 reads CASSWGPPGQGAIDTQYF. The CDR3 DNA reads TGTGCCAGCAGCTGGGGGCCCCCGGGACAGGGGGCAATAGATACGCAGTATTTT.